This TCR beta chain was obtained from a study of cytomegalovirus exposure and HLA in healthy donors. Points from the study as a whole: In vitro testing confirmed a few CMV-associated chains as specific for CMV antigens.

This CDR3 spans 16 amino acids. The V and J ends lost 4 bases and 4 bases respectively, with 20 bases between them. Germline-derived CDR1 and CDR2 are SGHNT and YYREEE (reference sequence). Points on this clone: Its cognate antigen is unknown.

The PCR contained 60 Vbeta and 13 Jbeta primers. The protocol was immunoSEQ multiplex PCR, while the TCRdb copy is restricted to in-frame clones and leaves out a portion. The data contain approximately 160,000 clones, roughly 82% of them singletons. J is TRBJ1-1 and V is TRBV5-4; the D is unclear. This clonotype was obtained from a girl aged 10 to 17 in good health and CMV-seropositive. Material: PBMCs. CDR3: CASSLEVRVSGTEAFF. CDR3 in DNA: TGTGCCAGCAGCCTGGAGGTCCGGGTATCGGGCACTGAAGCTTTCTTT.